Sequencing of this T cell receptor beta chain was carried out in a study of naive and memory T cell subsets. In regard to this clonotype: Its specificity is unknown.

The V gene lost 4 bases and the J gene lost 3 bases, with 19 bases spanning the gap. In germline, CDR1 is LGHDT, CDR2 YNNKEL (reference sequence). The CDR3 contains 17 residues. CD4 T cells were positively selected, then CD8 T cells from the CD4-negative fraction. Both TRBC1 and TRBC2 were covered by a beta constant-region primer of two equimolar oligonucleotides. Four rounds of PCR amplified the ligated cDNA using nested alpha and beta constant-region primers plus SP2. MiXCR, run by TCRdb on the UMI-ligation and nested PCR reads, gives a single entry per CDR3 protein. This table has about 120,000 distinct CDR3 sequences, just over 35% appearing once. General observations from the study: In naive cells, over 90% of TCR sequences were seen only once.

This chain links TRBV3-1 with TRBJ1-3; weak D call: TRBD1 (6 bases). This clonotype originated in a human donor in good health. The sequenced sample was central memory CD4+ T cells from blood. This chain's CDR3 is CASSRHFQGSDGNTIYF. The CDR3 nucleotides read TGTGCCAGCAGCCGGCATTTTCAGGGGTCCGATGGAAACACCATATATTTT.